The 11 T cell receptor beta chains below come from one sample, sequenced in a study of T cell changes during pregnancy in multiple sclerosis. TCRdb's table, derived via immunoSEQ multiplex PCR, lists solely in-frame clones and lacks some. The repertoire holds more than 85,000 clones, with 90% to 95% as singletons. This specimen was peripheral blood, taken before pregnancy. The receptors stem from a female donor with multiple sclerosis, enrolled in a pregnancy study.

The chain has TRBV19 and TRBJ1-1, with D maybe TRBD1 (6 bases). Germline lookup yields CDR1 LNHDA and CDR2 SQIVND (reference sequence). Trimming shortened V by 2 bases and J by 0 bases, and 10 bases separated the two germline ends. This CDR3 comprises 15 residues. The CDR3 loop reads CASSISGQMNTEAFF. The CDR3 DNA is TGTGCCAGTAGTATAAGTGGACAGATGAACACTGAAGCTTTCTTT.

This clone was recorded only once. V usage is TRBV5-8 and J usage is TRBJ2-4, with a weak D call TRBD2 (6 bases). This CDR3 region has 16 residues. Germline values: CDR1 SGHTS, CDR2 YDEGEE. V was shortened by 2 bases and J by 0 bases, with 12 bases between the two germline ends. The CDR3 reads CASSLSGGVAKNIQYF. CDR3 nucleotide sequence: TGTGCCAGCAGCTTATCGGGCGGGGTAGCCAAAAACATTCAGTACTTC. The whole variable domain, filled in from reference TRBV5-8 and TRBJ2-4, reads EAGVTQSPTHLIKTRGQQATLRCSPISGHTSVYWYQQALGLGLQFLLWYDEGEERNRGNFPPRFSGRQFPNYSSELNVNALELEDSALYLCASSLSGGVAKNIQYFGAGTRLSVL.

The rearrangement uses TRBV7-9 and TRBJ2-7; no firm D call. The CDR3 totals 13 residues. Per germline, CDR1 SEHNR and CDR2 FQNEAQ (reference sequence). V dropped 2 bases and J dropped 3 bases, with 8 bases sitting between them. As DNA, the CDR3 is TGTGCCAGCAGCTTACGACAAGACTACGAGCAGTACTTC. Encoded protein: CASSLRQDYEQYF.

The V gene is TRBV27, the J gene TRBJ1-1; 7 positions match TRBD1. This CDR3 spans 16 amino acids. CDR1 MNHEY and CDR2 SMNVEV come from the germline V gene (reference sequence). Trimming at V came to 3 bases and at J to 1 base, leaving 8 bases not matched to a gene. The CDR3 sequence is CASSFQTQGSNTEAFF. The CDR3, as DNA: TGTGCCAGCAGTTTTCAGACACAGGGGTCGAACACTGAAGCTTTCTTT.

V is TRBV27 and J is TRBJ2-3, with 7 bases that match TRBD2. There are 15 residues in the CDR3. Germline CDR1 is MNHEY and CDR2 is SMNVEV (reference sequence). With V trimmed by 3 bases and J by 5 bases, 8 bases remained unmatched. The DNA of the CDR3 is TGTGCCAGCAGTTTGGGAGGGAGGGCCGGAGATACGCAGTATTTT. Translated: CASSLGGRAGDTQYF.

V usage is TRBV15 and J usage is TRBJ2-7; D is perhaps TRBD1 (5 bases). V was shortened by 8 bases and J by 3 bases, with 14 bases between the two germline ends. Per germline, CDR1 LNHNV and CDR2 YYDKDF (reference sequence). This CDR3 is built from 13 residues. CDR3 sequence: CATSPDRNYEQYF. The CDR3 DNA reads TGTGCCACCTCCCCCGACAGAAACTACGAGCAGTACTTC.

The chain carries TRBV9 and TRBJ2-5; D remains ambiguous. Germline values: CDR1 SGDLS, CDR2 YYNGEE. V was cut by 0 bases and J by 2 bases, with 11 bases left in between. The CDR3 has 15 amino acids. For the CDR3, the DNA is TGTGCCAGCAGCGTAGGAATCGCAACTCAAGAGACCCAGTACTTC. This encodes CASSVGIATQETQYF.

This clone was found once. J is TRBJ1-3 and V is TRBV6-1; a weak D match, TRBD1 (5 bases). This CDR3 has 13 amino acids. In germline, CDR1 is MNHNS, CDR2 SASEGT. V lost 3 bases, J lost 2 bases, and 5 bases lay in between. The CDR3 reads CASSDRAGNTIYF. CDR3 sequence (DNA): TGTGCCAGCAGTGACAGGGCTGGAAACACCATATATTTT.

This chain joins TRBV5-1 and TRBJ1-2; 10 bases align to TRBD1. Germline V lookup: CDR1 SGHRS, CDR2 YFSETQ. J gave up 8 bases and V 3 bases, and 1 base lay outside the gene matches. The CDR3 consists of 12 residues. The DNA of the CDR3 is TGCGCCAGCAGCTGGACAGGGGGGGGCTACACCTTC. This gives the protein CASSWTGGGYTF.

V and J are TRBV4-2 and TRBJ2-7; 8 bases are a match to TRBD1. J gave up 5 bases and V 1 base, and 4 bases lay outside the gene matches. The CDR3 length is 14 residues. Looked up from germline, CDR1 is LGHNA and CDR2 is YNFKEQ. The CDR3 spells CASSQGQGMNEQYF. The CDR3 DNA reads TGTGCCAGCAGCCAAGGACAGGGGATGAACGAGCAGTACTTC.

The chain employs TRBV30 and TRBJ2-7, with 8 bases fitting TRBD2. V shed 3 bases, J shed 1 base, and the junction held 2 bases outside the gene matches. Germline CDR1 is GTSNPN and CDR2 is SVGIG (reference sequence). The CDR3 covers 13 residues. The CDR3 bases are TGTGCCTGGAGGGCTAGCGGGTCCTACGAGCAGTACTTC. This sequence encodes CAWRASGSYEQYF.